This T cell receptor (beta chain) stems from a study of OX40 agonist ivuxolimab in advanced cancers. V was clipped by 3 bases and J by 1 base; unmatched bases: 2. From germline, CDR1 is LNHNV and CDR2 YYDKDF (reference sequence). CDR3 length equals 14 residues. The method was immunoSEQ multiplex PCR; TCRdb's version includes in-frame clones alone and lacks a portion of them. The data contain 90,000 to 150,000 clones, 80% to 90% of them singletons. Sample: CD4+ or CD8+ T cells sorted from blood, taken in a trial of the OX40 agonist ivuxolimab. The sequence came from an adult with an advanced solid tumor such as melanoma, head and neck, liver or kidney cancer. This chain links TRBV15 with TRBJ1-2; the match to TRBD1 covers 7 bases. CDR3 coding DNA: TGTGCCACCAGCAGGGGGGACAGTAACTATGGCTACACCTTC. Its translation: CATSRGDSNYGYTF.